A single sample is the source of the 19 T cell receptor beta chains below, sequenced in a study of T cells after yellow fever vaccination. MiXCR, applied by TCRdb to the 5' RACE reads, yields one record per CDR3 protein. The top ten clones hold under 15% of a sample with 500,000 to 650,000 distinct CDR3 sequences, roughly an eighth of them seen once. The specimen was PBMCs, collected on the day of the yellow fever booster vaccination. The receptors shown here come from a man between 25 and 39 years old who received the YFV17D yellow fever vaccine.

The genes are TRBV7-2 and TRBJ2-5, with a weak D call TRBD2 (6 bases). CDR1 is SGHTA, CDR2 FQGNSA, per germline. This CDR3 spans 13 amino acids. V shed 5 bases and J shed 4 bases, with 11 bases lying between them. CDR3: CASSRVGGETQYF. In nucleotides, the CDR3 is TGTGCCAGCAGCCGGGTGGGGGGAGAGACCCAGTACTTC.

This clonotype has ten or more counts. V usage is TRBV29-1 and J usage is TRBJ2-3, with 9 bases matching TRBD2. CDR3 length: 14 amino acids. Per germline, CDR1 SQVTM and CDR2 ANQGSEA. V lost 6 bases and J lost 4; bases outside the gene matches: 8. CDR3 sequence: CSVGLAPAADTQYF. The CDR3 coding sequence is TGCAGCGTGGGACTAGCCCCGGCGGCAGATACGCAGTATTTT.

The genes are TRBV28 and TRBJ2-1; weak D call: TRBD2 (6 bases). Germline CDR1 is MDHEN and CDR2 is SYDVKM. V was cut by 7 bases and J by 5 bases, with 21 bases left in between. The CDR3 loop spans 16 amino acids. CDR3 in DNA: TGTGCCAGCATCGCGATTCTGGCGGGACGGAACAATGAGCAGTTCTTC. Its translation: CASIAILAGRNNEQFF.

The V and J genes are TRBV7-6 and TRBJ2-2, with TRBD2 matching 7 bases. This CDR3 contains 13 residues. The germline CDR1 and CDR2 sequences are SGHVS and FNYEAQ. The V gene end was trimmed by 8 bases and the J gene end by 6 bases; junction bases not matched to a gene: 6. DNA for the CDR3: TGTGCCAGCGCGGGACGGGAGGCCGGGGAGCTGTTTTTT. Protein: CASAGREAGELFF.

This clonotype was counted only a few times. This chain uses TRBV12-3 or TRBV12-4 with TRBJ2-5; 8 positions agree with TRBD2. The CDR3 is 15 amino acids. Losses at the gene ends were 6 bases for V and 4 bases for J; bases not matched to a gene: 10. CDR3 residues: CASRPTDLAGETQYF. CDR3 DNA sequence: TGTGCCAGCAGACCAACCGACCTAGCGGGAGAGACCCAGTACTTC.

The J gene is TRBJ2-2, the V gene TRBV3-1; D ambiguous. Germline CDR1 and CDR2: LGHDT and YNNKEL (reference sequence). This CDR3 has 12 residues. Trimming stripped 4 bases from V and 8 bases from J, with 8 bases between. The CDR3 DNA sequence: TGTGCCAGCAGCCCCCAGTGGGGGGAGCTGTTTTTT. This gives the protein CASSPQWGELFF. Drawing the rest from reference TRBV3-1 and TRBJ2-2, the complete variable domain is DTAVSQTPKYLVTQMGNDKSIKCEQNLGHDTMYWYKQDSKKFLKIMFSYNNKELIINETVPNRFSPKSPDKAHLNLHINSLELGDSAVYFCASSPQWGELFFGEGSRLTVL.

The table lists this clonotype with a few counts. This rearrangement joins TRBV7-2 to TRBJ2-6; D uncertain. Germline V gene sequence: CDR1 SGHTA, CDR2 FQGNSA. This CDR3 comprises 17 residues. Trimming cost V 0 bases and J 0 bases, with 9 bases left between them. As DNA, the CDR3 is TGTGCCAGCAGCTTAGCCGGAGTTGGCTCTGGGGCCAACGTCCTGACTTTC. Its translation is CASSLAGVGSGANVLTF.

This chain links TRBV20-1 with TRBJ2-1, with 9 bases fitting TRBD1. Losses at the gene ends were 5 bases for V and 3 bases for J; bases not matched to a gene: 8. CDR3 length: 15 amino acids. The germline V gene has CDR1 DFQATT and CDR2 SNEGSKA (reference sequence). The CDR3 loop reads CSALSSDRGYNEQFF. CDR3 nucleotide sequence: TGCAGTGCTCTCTCCTCGGACAGGGGCTACAATGAGCAGTTCTTC.

This clonotype has just a few counts. CDR3 residues: CASRNNSPLHF. The DNA of the CDR3 is TGCGCCAGCAGGAATAATTCACCCCTCCACTTT. This rearrangement joins TRBV5-1 to TRBJ1-6; D unclear. The CDR3 length is 11 residues. Trimming stripped 5 bases from V and 5 bases from J, with 2 bases between. Germline CDR1 is SGHRS and CDR2 is YFSETQ.

This clonotype has ten or more counts. The chain joins TRBV6-5 to TRBJ2-3, with D unclear. This CDR3 is 17 amino acids long. Germline V gene data show CDR1 as MNHEY and CDR2 as SVGAGI. Deletions cut 0 bases from V and 0 bases from J, with 13 bases between. The DNA for the CDR3 is TGTGCCAGCAGTTACTCAACGACGGCCTCTAGCACAGATACGCAGTATTTT. Translated, it gives CASSYSTTASSTDTQYF.

This clonotype has just a few counts. The chain couples TRBV7-9 to TRBJ2-1, with a weak D call TRBD2 (7 bases). Germline lookup yields CDR1 SEHNR and CDR2 FQNEAQ (reference sequence). This CDR3 region has 16 residues. Deletions cut 0 bases from V and 8 bases from J, with 17 bases between. The CDR3 here is CASSLAVGGLLDEQFF. DNA of the CDR3: TGTGCCAGCAGCTTAGCGGTGGGGGGGCTTTTGGATGAGCAGTTCTTC.

V gene TRBV6-5 combines with J gene TRBJ2-1; D uncertain. Trimming shortened V by 2 bases and J by 6 bases, and 14 bases separated the two germline ends. Germline V gene lookup returns CDR1 MNHEY and CDR2 SVGAGI. The CDR3 is 15 residues long. The CDR3 sequence: CASSYGPLGGNEQFF. The DNA for the CDR3 is TGTGCCAGCAGTTACGGACCCCTAGGTGGCAATGAGCAGTTCTTC.

V gene TRBV5-4 combines with J gene TRBJ2-2, with D possibly matching TRBD1 (5 bases). Germline assignment: CDR1 SGHNT and CDR2 YYREEE (reference sequence). This CDR3 comprises 16 residues. Trimming left V 0 bases short and J 4 bases short, with 13 bases between. In DNA form, the CDR3 reads TGTGCCAGCAGCTTGGGCCCCTCCAGGGCCACCGGGGAGCTGTTTTTT. Translated: CASSLGPSRATGELFF.

This clonotype was found a few times. This sequence joins TRBV6-2 or TRBV6-3 and TRBJ2-3, with TRBD2 as a possible D gene (6 bases). The CDR3 sequence is 13 residues long. Germline V gene lookup returns CDR1 MNHEY and CDR2 SVGEGT. Trimming stripped 4 bases from V and 6 bases from J, with 11 bases between. CDR3 sequence (DNA): TGTGCCAGCAGTTGGGGACTCGTCGATACGCAGTATTTT. It is translated as CASSWGLVDTQYF.

The sample holds one count of this clonotype. This rearrangement joins TRBV7-2 to TRBJ2-1, with D perhaps assigned TRBD1 or TRBD2 (5 bases each). The germline gives CDR1 SGHTA, CDR2 FQGNSA. The CDR3 covers 15 residues. Trimming cost V 0 bases and J 8 bases, with 14 bases left between them. This CDR3 reads CASSLAIAPGHEQFF. The CDR3 DNA sequence: TGTGCCAGCAGCTTAGCAATAGCGCCAGGGCATGAGCAGTTCTTC.

The table lists this clonotype with a few counts. V usage is TRBV10-3 and J usage is TRBJ2-7; 13 nucleotides line up with TRBD2. CDR3 size: 14 residues. The V segment lost 6 bases and the J segment 7 bases; nucleotides outside the gene matches: 6. The germline CDR1 and CDR2 sequences are ENHRY and SYGVKD. The CDR3 is CAIRTSGLAGEQYF. The DNA of the CDR3 is TGTGCCATCAGGACCTCGGGACTAGCGGGGGAGCAGTACTTC.

V gene TRBV19 combines with J gene TRBJ2-6; unclear D gene. The CDR3 has 16 amino acids. From germline, CDR1 is LNHDA and CDR2 SQIVND (reference sequence). V was pared by 3 bases and J by 1 base, with 10 bases between. The CDR3 spells CASSIWSASGANVLTF. The CDR3 coding sequence is TGTGCCAGTAGTATTTGGTCGGCTTCTGGGGCCAACGTCCTGACTTTC.

In its sample, this clonotype was seen many times. V gene TRBV5-1 combines with J gene TRBJ2-1; TRBD2 matches 7 bases. The V gene's germline CDR1 is SGHRS and CDR2 YFSETQ. V lost 0 bases, J lost 2 bases, and 5 bases stayed unmatched. The CDR3 is made up of 16 amino acids. CDR3 residues: CASSLVSSGAYNEQFF. In DNA form, the CDR3 reads TGCGCCAGCAGCTTGGTTTCCAGCGGGGCCTACAATGAGCAGTTCTTC.

The chain combines TRBV6-5 with TRBJ2-7; TRBD2 matches at 10 bases. Germline CDR1 is MNHEY and CDR2 is SVGAGI. This CDR3 has 15 residues. V shed 4 bases, J shed 2 bases, and the junction held 5 bases outside the gene matches. For the CDR3, the DNA is TGTGCCAGCAGTTCTCAAGCGGGAGGGCCCTACGAGCAGTACTTC. This translates into CASSSQAGGPYEQYF.